One and the same sample provided the 17 T cell receptor beta chains below, sequenced in a study of T-cell memory formation after mild COVID-19. TCRdb independently ran MiXCR on the 5' RACE reads; one entry per CDR3 protein. Of roughly 560,000 distinct CDR3 sequences listed, roughly 20% are singletons. The sequencing sample was made of PBMCs or a T cell subset sorted from them (not recorded which). The source is an adult woman who had mild COVID-19 (a few samples of this study predate the infection). Cell type and time point are not known.

This chain joins TRBV5-1 and TRBJ1-6; 10 nucleotides line up with TRBD1. V lost 4 bases, J lost 9 bases, and 7 bases stayed unmatched. CDR1 is SGHRS and CDR2 is YFSETQ in the germline V gene. The CDR3 has 15 residues. CDR3 DNA: TGCGCCAGCAGCGGGGGACAGGGGCGGCCTTCACCCCTCCACTTT. The encoded protein is CASSGGQGRPSPLHF. Filled out from reference TRBV5-1 and TRBJ1-6, the complete variable domain reads KAGVTQTPRYLIKTRGQQVTLSCSPISGHRSVSWYQQTPGQGLQFLFEYFSETQRNKGNFPGRFSGRQFSNSRSEMNVSTLELGDSALYLCASSGGQGRPSPLHFGNGTRLTVT.

The chain uses TRBV6-5 and TRBJ1-6; 8 bases line up with TRBD1. This CDR3 contains 15 residues. V was pared by 7 bases and J by 13 bases, with 15 bases of the junction left unmatched. Germline V gene sequence: CDR1 MNHEY, CDR2 SVGAGI. CDR3 in amino acids: CASTPYGTGSLPLHF. The CDR3 region has the DNA TGTGCCAGCACCCCTTATGGGACAGGATCTCTGCCCCTCCACTTT.

The gene calls are TRBV6-6 and TRBJ1-4, with D possibly TRBD1 on 6 matching bases. Per the germline V gene, CDR1 is MNHNY and CDR2 is SVGAGI (reference sequence). The CDR3 spans 16 residues. Deletions cut 5 bases from V and 3 bases from J, with 16 bases between. The CDR3 DNA reads as TGTGCCAGCAGTCCCCCTCAACAGGGATCTAATGAAAAACTGTTTTTT. It translates to CASSPPQQGSNEKLFF.

The table lists this clonotype with a few counts. In DNA, the CDR3 is TGTGCCAGCAGCTCATGGGACAGCGAGACTTACAATGAGCAGTTCTTC. The encoded protein is CASSSWDSETYNEQFF. The rearrangement uses TRBV5-5 and TRBJ2-1; 7 nucleotides match TRBD1. V lost 3 bases, J lost 4 bases, and 10 bases stayed unmatched. Germline V gene sequence: CDR1 SGHKS, CDR2 YYEKEE (reference sequence). This CDR3 region has 16 residues.

A few counts support this clonotype. The J gene is TRBJ2-3, the V gene TRBV3-1, with no clear D. Germline V gives CDR1 LGHDT, CDR2 YNNKEL (reference sequence). This CDR3 comprises 14 residues. V was shortened by 3 bases and J by 4 bases, with 11 bases between the two germline ends. The CDR3 nucleotides are TGTGCCAGCAGCCATCCGAGTCGGCCAGATACGCAGTATTTT. Translating it yields CASSHPSRPDTQYF.

The chain couples TRBV6-5 to TRBJ1-2; D remains unclear. Germline V lookup: CDR1 MNHEY, CDR2 SVGAGI. The V gene lost 5 bases and the J gene lost 5 bases, with 18 bases spanning the gap. The CDR3 totals 15 residues. In DNA, the CDR3 is TGTGCCAGCAGTCCCCAAAAGGGAGGAGGGTATGGCTACACCTTC. It specifies CASSPQKGGGYGYTF.

Only a few counts were recorded for this clonotype. This sequence joins TRBV15 and TRBJ1-1, with D maybe TRBD1 (5 bases). The germline CDR1 and CDR2 sequences are LNHNV and YYDKDF (reference sequence). CDR3 size: 12 residues. V was cut by 2 bases and J by 8 bases, with 9 bases left in between. CDR3 sequence (DNA): TGTGCCACCAGCAGAAACTCAGGGGAAGCTTTCTTT. Its translation: CATSRNSGEAFF.

The chain carries TRBV4-1 and TRBJ2-1; D may be TRBD1 (7 bases). This CDR3 is 16 amino acids long. Germline values: CDR1 MGHRA, CDR2 YSYEKL. Between the trimmed V and J ends, which lost 6 bases and 0 bases, there was a span of 15 bases. CDR3 DNA: TGCGCCAGCAGACACAGGAGGGACAGCTCCTACAATGAGCAGTTCTTC. It codes for CASRHRRDSSYNEQFF.

This clonotype came up a few times. This rearrangement joins TRBV18 to TRBJ1-6; D remains ambiguous. Trimming removed 4 bases from V and 9 bases from J, with 22 bases in between. This CDR3 has 17 residues. In germline, CDR1 is KGHSH, CDR2 LQKENI. CDR3 coding DNA: TGTGCCAGCTCACGAGCTGGCACAGAAATAAGCTCTTCACCCCTCCACTTT. Translated: CASSRAGTEISSSPLHF.

The chain carries TRBV12-3 or TRBV12-4 and TRBJ2-7, with D possibly TRBD1 on 6 matching bases. Trimming removed 6 bases at V and 3 bases at J, with 15 bases between. The CDR3 has 14 amino acids. Here the CDR3 reads CASRSRDTVYEQYF. CDR3 nucleotide sequence: TGTGCCAGCAGATCCAGGGACACAGTCTACGAGCAGTACTTC.

V gene TRBV9 combines with J gene TRBJ2-7; 9 bases align to TRBD2. Germline lookup yields CDR1 SGDLS and CDR2 YYNGEE. The junction had 7 bases not matched to a gene; V was cut back by 5 bases and J by 4 bases. The CDR3 covers 14 residues. DNA for the CDR3: TGTGCCAGCAGTACAGGCGGGGGGGCGTACGAGCAGTACTTC. It is translated as CASSTGGGAYEQYF. The full variable domain, with the rest looked up from reference TRBV9 and TRBJ2-7, is DSGVTQTPKHLITATGQRVTLRCSPRSGDLSVYWYQQSLDQGLQFLIQYYNGEERAKGNILERFSAQQFPDLHSELNLSSLELGDSALYFCASSTGGGAYEQYFGPGTRLTVT.

The V and J genes are TRBV7-9 and TRBJ2-1; D is undetermined. Germline values: CDR1 SEHNR, CDR2 FQNEAQ (reference sequence). This CDR3 has 13 amino acids. Trimming cost V 1 base and J 9 bases, with 10 bases left between them. The CDR3 loop is CASSLVFSSEQFF. In DNA form, the CDR3 reads TGTGCCAGCAGCTTAGTATTCAGTAGTGAGCAGTTCTTC.

This clonotype was observed a handful of times. The V and J genes are TRBV5-1 and TRBJ2-1, with TRBD2 identical over 7 bases. There are 16 residues in the CDR3. The germline V gene has CDR1 SGHRS and CDR2 YFSETQ. V lost 7 bases to trimming and J lost 4 bases; unmatched junction nucleotides: 14. CDR3 loop: CASRYTLADTYNEQFF. The CDR3 region has the DNA TGCGCCAGCCGTTACACCCTAGCGGACACTTACAATGAGCAGTTCTTC.

The rearrangement uses TRBV5-4 and TRBJ2-5, with D hard to call. Trimming left V 3 bases short and J 5 bases short, with 14 bases between. CDR1 is SGHNT, CDR2 YYREEE, per germline (reference sequence). The CDR3 extends over 14 amino acids. The CDR3 reads CASSSVESGETQYF. In nucleotides, the CDR3 is TGTGCCAGCAGCTCCGTAGAGTCCGGGGAGACCCAGTACTTC. Drawing the rest from reference TRBV5-4 and TRBJ2-5, the complete variable domain is ETGVTQSPTHLIKTRGQQVTLRCSSQSGHNTVSWYQQALGQGPQFIFQYYREEENGRGNFPPRFSGLQFPNYSSELNVNALELDDSALYLCASSSVESGETQYFGPGTRLLVL.

This clonotype was counted ten times or more. One end of the junction does not line up with germline, which may come from a read error. The V gene is TRBV5-4, the J gene TRBJ2-5; TRBD2 is a possible D gene (6 bases). Looked up from germline, CDR1 is SGHNT and CDR2 is YYREEE (reference sequence). This CDR3 region has 15 residues. This CDR3 is CASSLLGSSKETQYF. The DNA of the CDR3 is TGTGCCAGCAGCTTGCTCGGGAGTTCCAAAGAAACCCAGTACTTC.

This clonotype has just a few counts. V usage is TRBV29-1 and J usage is TRBJ1-2, with TRBD1 identical over 8 bases. V shed 1 base, J shed 4 bases, and the junction held 5 bases outside the gene matches. Germline V CDR1 and CDR2: SQVTM, ANQGSEA. CDR3 length: 14 amino acids. CDR3 residues: CSVEAGQEVYGYTF. As DNA, the CDR3 is TGCAGCGTTGAAGCGGGACAGGAGGTCTATGGCTACACCTTC. Supplemented by reference TRBV29-1 and TRBJ1-2, the full variable domain reads SAVISQKPSRDICQRGTSLTIQCQVDSQVTMMFWYRQQPGQSLTLIATANQGSEATYESGFVIDKFPISRPNLTFSTLTVSNMSPEDSSIYLCSVEAGQEVYGYTFGSGTRLTVV.

Turning to this clonotype: A much larger clone differs by one base, so this may be a read error. The chain combines TRBV10-3 with TRBJ2-3; D remains ambiguous. The CDR3 covers 12 residues. Trimming stripped 5 bases from V and 0 bases from J, with 3 bases between. Germline CDR1 ENHRY, CDR2 SYGVKD. CDR3 residues: CAISYSTDTQYF. For the CDR3, the DNA is TGTGCCATCAGTTATAGCACAGATACGCAGTATTTT.